The next 2 T cell receptor beta chains were all read from a single sample in a study of cytomegalovirus exposure and HLA in healthy donors. PCR primers comprised 60 Vbeta and 13 Jbeta primers. Sequencing used immunoSEQ multiplex PCR; TCRdb keeps in-frame clones, though not all of them. The sample records 150,000 to 200,000 clones, 77% being singletons. Source material: PBMCs. Receptors originate from a woman between 25 and 40 years old in good health and CMV-seronegative.

This clone was found a few times. The genes are TRBV5-1 and TRBJ1-2, with D perhaps matching TRBD1 (5 bases). Trimming removed 4 bases at V and 5 bases at J, with 15 bases between. This CDR3 has 14 residues. Germline V CDR1 and CDR2: SGHRS, YFSETQ. This chain's CDR3 is CASSPGGAGYGYTF. In DNA, the CDR3 is TGCGCCAGCAGCCCTGGAGGGGCGGGGTATGGCTACACCTTC.

The rearrangement joins TRBV9 to TRBJ2-1; D remains ambiguous. The CDR3 spans 14 residues. The germline V gene encodes CDR1 SGDLS and CDR2 YYNGEE. Trimming took 3 bases from V and 4 from J, leaving 11 bases between them. CDR3 nucleotides: TGTGCCAGCAGCGCATTAACAGATTACAATGAGCAGTTCTTC. It yields the protein CASSALTDYNEQFF.